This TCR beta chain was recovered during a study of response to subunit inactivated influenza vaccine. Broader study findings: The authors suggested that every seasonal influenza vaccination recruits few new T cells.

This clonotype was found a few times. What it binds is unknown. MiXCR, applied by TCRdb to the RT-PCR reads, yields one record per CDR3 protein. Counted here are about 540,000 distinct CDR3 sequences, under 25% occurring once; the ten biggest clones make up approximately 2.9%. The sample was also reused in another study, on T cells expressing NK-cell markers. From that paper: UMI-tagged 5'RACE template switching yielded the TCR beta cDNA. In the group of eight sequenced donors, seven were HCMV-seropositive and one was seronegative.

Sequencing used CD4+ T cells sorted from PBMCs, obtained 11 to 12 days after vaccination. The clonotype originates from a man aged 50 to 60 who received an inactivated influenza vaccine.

Here the CDR3 DNA reads TGTGCCAGCAGCCCAATCAGGGGACCCAGGGAGACCCAGTACTTC. It yields the protein CASSPIRGPRETQYF. This chain links TRBV28 with TRBJ2-5; possibly TRBD1 for D (6 bases). The CDR3 loop spans 15 amino acids. Trimming removed 6 bases from V and 5 bases from J, with 19 bases in between. Germline CDR1 MDHEN, CDR2 SYDVKM.